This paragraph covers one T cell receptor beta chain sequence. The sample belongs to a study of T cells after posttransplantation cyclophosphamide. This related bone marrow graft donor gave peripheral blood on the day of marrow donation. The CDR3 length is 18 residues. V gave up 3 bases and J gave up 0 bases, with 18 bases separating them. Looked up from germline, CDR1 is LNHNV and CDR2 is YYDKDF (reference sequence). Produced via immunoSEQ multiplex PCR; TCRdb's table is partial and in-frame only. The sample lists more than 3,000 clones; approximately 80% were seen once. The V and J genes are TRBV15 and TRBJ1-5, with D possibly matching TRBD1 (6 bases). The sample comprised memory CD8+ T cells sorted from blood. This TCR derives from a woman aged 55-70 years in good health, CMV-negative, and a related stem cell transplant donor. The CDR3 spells CATSSGGLGDGSNQPQHF. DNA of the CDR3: TGTGCCACCAGCAGTGGGGGCCTAGGGGACGGTAGCAATCAGCCCCAGCATTTT.